The clone carrying this T cell receptor (beta chain) appeared many times. Its cognate antigen is unknown. This CDR3 has 14 amino acids. The ends lost 4 bases at V and 5 bases at J; junction bases unmatched: 7. From germline, CDR1 is SEHNR and CDR2 FQNEAQ (reference sequence). This entry belongs to a study of regulatory T cells in long-lasting Graves disease. Study overall: Recently diagnosed Graves' patients had received antithyroid drugs for under 3 months. Study-wide findings and caveats: When disease was persistent, TRBV28, TRBJ1-2 and TRBJ2-5 were the favored segments. Shared public clonotypes totalled 2,741 in persistent patients, compared with just under 1,000 in new patients.

Researchers made TCR beta libraries by using iRepertoire HTBI primers and running Arm-PCR on CDR3 regions. TCRdb re-derived calls from the multiplex PCR reads in MiXCR, one entry per CDR3 protein. The sample contains under 300,000 distinct CDR3 sequences, 15% to 20% of which appear only once. Sample time point: newly diagnosed GD, antithyroid drugs for less than 3 months. Extracted RNA from PBMCs served as the source of the TCR library. With EDTA tubes as the receptacles, approximately 10 milliliters of peripheral blood were drawn. This TCR came from a female donor with Graves disease. The rearrangement joins TRBV7-9 to TRBJ2-7; TRBD1 aligns across 8 bases. Sequenced material: peripheral blood mononuclear cells (PBMCs), taken at new diagnosis, from a patient treated with antithyroid drugs. CDR3 sequence reads: CASSSTGGNDEQYF. The CDR3, as DNA: TGTGCCAGCAGCTCCACAGGGGGTAACGACGAGCAGTACTTC.